A single T cell receptor beta chain is shown here with its context. This clonotype was observed a few times. Its antigen has not been determined. The sample holds no much larger clone one base away, and base qualities are not on file. This sample stems from a study of T cell repertoires in cytomegalovirus infection (dated 2019 in TCRdb). General notes on the study: Because public TCR beta signatures pointed to carriage of CMV infection together with the matching HLA type, the HLA type of each donor mattered for the analysis.

The instrument given in TCRdb is Illumina HiSeq 1500. TCRdb ran its own pipeline on the public reads, namely fastp trimming at Q25 and MiXCR clone calling, and kept in-frame beta chains. Rows with a matching CDR3 protein are joined into one entry that keeps the most common DNA and genes. The sample profile shows fewer than 250,000 distinct CDR3 sequences; approximately 22% of them were found once. 15% to 20% of the sample is in the top ten clones. From its cysteine to its phenylalanine, the CDR3 spans 12 amino acids. Here the CDR3 DNA is all that survives: 36 bases in frame from base 1. V is cut by 8 bases and J by 3 bases, and the space between the germline ends is 10 bases. CDR1 is given as SGHAT and CDR2 as FQNNGV, both from the germline V gene. What the research found in general, with its limitations: In the ex vivo response, HLA-C-restricted CMV-specific TCR beta clonotypes were dominant, and in two of eight donors the single most frequent clonotype came from this HLA-C-restricted group. Carriers of CMV infection plus the relevant HLA type were discriminated by the cumulative frequency of public TCR beta family members in the study cohort and in an independent roughly 350-donor cohort.

Sequenced input: CD8+ T cells from PBMCs. This sequence originates from a human donor in good health (CMV status not recorded). Some clones in this sample may be carry-over from other donors' samples. The chain links TRBV11-2 with TRBJ1-2, with TRBD1 as a weak D call on 5 bases. The DNA reads TGTGCCAGCGGGGCAGGGTACTATGGCTACACCTTC. This encodes CASGAGYYGYTF.